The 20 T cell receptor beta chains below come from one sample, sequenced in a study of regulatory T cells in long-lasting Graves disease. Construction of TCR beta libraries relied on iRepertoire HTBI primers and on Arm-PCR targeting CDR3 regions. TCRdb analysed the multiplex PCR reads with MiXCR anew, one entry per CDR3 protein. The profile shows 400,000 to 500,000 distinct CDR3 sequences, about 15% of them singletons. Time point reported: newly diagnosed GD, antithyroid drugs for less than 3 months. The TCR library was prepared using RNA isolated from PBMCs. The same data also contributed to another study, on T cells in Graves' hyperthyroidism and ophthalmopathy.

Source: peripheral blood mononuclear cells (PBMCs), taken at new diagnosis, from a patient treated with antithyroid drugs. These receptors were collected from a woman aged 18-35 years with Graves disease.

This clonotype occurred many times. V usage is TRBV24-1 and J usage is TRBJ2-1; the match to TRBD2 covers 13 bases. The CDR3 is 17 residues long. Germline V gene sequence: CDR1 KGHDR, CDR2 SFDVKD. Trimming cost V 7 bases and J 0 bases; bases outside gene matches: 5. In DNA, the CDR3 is TGTGCCACCAGAGGGACTAGCGGGATGAGCTCCTACAATGAGCAGTTCTTC. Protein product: CATRGTSGMSSYNEQFF.

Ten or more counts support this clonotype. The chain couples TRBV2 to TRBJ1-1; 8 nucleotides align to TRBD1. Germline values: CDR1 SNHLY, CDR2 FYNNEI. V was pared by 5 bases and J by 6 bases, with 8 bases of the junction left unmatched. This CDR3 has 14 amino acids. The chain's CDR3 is CASSFVTGDPEAFF. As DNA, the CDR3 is TGTGCCAGCAGTTTCGTGACAGGGGATCCTGAAGCTTTCTTT.

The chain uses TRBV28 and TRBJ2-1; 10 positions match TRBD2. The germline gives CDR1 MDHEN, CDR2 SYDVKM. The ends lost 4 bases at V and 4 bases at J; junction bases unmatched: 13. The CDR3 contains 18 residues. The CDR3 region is CASSYPMGPSGRYNEQFF. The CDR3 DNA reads TGTGCCAGCAGTTACCCGATGGGCCCTAGCGGGAGATACAATGAGCAGTTCTTC.

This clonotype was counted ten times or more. CDR3: CASSAVLYEQYF. The CDR3 nucleotides read TGTGCCAGCAGTGCTGTTCTCTACGAGCAGTACTTC. The chain links TRBV2 to TRBJ2-7; D gene unclear. Germline V gene lookup returns CDR1 SNHLY and CDR2 FYNNEI. The germline V and J ends were trimmed by 4 bases and 3 bases, with 7 bases remaining between them. The length of the CDR3 is 12 residues.

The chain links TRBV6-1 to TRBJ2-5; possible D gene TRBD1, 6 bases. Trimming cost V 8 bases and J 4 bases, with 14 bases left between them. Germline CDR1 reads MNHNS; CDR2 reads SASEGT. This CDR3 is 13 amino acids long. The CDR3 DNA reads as TGTGCCAGCCATCCGGACAGTGGAGAGACCCAGTACTTC. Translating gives CASHPDSGETQYF.

The DNA of the CDR3 is TGTGCCAGCAGCAACAGGGCTGGAAACACCATATATTTT. Its protein is CASSNRAGNTIYF. The chain carries TRBV6-1 and TRBJ1-3; a possible D gene is TRBD1 (6 bases). Between the trimmed V and J ends, which lost 6 bases and 2 bases, there was a span of 8 bases. In germline, CDR1 is MNHNS, CDR2 SASEGT. The CDR3 contains 13 residues.

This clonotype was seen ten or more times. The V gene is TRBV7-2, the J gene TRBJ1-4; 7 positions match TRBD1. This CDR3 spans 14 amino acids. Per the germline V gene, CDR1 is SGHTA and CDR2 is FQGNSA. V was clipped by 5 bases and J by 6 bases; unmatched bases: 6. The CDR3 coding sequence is TGTGCCAGCAGCAAGACAGGGATACATGAAAAACTGTTTTTT. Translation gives CASSKTGIHEKLFF.

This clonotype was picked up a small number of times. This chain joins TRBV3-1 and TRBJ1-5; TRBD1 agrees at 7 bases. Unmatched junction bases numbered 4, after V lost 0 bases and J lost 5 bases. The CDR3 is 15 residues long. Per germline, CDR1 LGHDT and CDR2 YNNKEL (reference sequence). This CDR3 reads CASSQDHDRDQPQHF. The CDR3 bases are TGTGCCAGCAGCCAAGACCACGACAGGGATCAGCCCCAGCATTTT.

The CDR3, as DNA: TGTGCCAGCAGCTTAGGGGTGAGTGACAATGAGCAGTTCTTC. This gives the protein CASSLGVSDNEQFF. The chain uses TRBV7-9 and TRBJ2-1, with D hard to call. The ends were cut back, 1 base at V and 5 bases at J, with 9 bases in the middle. In germline, CDR1 is SEHNR, CDR2 FQNEAQ (reference sequence). The CDR3 consists of 14 residues.

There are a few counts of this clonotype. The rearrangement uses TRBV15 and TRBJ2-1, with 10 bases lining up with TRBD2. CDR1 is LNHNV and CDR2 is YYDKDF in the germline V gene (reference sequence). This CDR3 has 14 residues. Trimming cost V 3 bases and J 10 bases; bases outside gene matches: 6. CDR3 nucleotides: TGTGCCACCAGCAGGCAAATACTAGCGGGGGAGCAGTTCTTC. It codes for CATSRQILAGEQFF.

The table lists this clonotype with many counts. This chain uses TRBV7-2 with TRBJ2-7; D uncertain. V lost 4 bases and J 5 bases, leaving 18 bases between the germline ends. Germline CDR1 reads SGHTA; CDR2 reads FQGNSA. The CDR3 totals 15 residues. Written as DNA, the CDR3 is TGTGCCAGCAGCTCCCGAAAGTCGCCACCTAACGAGCAGTACTTC. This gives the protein CASSSRKSPPNEQYF.

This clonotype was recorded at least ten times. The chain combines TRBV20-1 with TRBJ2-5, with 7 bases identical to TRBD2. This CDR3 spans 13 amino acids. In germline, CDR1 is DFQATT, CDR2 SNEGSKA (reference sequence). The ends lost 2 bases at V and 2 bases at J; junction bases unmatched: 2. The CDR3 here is CSARLGGQETQYF. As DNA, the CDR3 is TGCAGTGCTAGATTGGGGGGGCAAGAGACCCAGTACTTC.

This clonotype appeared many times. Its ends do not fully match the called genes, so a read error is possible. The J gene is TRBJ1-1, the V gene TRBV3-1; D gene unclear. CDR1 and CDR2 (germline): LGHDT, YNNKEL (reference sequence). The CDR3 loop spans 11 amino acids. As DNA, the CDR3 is TGTGCCAGCAGCCAAGGTGTGCACAGCCTTTTT. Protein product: CASSQGVHSLF.

The CDR3 here is CASSPSVRSPLHF. CDR3 DNA: TGTGCCAGCAGTCCAAGTGTACGTTCACCCCTCCACTTT. This chain connects TRBV27 to TRBJ1-6; D unclear. This CDR3 region has 13 residues. V was trimmed by 5 bases and J by 9 bases, leaving 11 bases between them. Germline-derived CDR1 and CDR2 are MNHEY and SMNVEV (reference sequence).

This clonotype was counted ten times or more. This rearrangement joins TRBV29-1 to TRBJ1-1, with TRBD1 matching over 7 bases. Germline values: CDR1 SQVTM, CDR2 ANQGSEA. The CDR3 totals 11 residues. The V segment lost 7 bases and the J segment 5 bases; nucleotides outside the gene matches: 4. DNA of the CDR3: TGCAGCGCACAGGGGAGGACTGAAGCTTTCTTT. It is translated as CSAQGRTEAFF.

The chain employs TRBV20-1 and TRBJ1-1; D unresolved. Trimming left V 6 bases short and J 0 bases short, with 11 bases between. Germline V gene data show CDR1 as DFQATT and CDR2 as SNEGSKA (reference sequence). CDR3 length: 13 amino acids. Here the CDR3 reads CSATEDLNTEAFF. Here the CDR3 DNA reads TGCAGTGCAACAGAGGACCTGAACACTGAAGCTTTCTTT.

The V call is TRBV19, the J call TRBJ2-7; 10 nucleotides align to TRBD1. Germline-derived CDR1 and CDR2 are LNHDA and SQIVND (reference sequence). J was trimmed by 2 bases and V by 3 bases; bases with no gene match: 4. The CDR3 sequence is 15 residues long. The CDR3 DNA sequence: TGTGCCAGTAGTATTTCGGGACAGGGGCCCTACGAGCAGTACTTC. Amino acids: CASSISGQGPYEQYF.

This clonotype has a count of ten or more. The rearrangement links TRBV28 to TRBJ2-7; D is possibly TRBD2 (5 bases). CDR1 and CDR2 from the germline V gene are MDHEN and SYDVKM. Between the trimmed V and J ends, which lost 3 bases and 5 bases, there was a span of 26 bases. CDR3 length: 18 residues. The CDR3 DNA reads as TGTGCCAGCAGTTTCCTAAACCTGAAGCGGTCCCGTCCCCACGAGCAGTACTTC. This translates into CASSFLNLKRSRPHEQYF.

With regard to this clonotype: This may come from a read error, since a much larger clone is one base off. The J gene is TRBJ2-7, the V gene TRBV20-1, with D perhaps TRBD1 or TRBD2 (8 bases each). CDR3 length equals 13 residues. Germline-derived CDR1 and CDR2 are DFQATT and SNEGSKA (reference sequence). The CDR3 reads CSAEGSGTGEQDF. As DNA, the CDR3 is TGCAGTGCCGAAGGTAGCGGGACAGGCGAGCAGGACTTC.

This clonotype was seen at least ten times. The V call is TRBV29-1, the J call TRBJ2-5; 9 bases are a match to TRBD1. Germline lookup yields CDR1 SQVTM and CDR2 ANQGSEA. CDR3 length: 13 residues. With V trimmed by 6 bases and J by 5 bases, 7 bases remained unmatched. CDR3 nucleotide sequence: TGCAGCGTCGGGGACAGGGCCCGTGAGACCCAGTACTTC. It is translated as CSVGDRARETQYF.